The 3 T cell receptor beta chains in this list originate from one sample, sequenced in a study of shared clonotypes between healthy human individuals. TCRdb's copy holds only in-frame clones and misses some; the assay was immunoSEQ multiplex PCR. Of roughly 2.4 million clones in the sample, 95% were seen once. Specimen: naive CD4+ T cells sorted from blood. This sample's subset: CD45RA+ positively selected. The source is a man between 18 and 29 years old in good health.

J is TRBJ1-1 and V is TRBV5-4; 8 bases match TRBD1. The germline V gene encodes CDR1 SGHNT and CDR2 YYREEE (reference sequence). The CDR3 contains 16 residues. Germline trimming cut 2 bases from V and 4 bases from J; bases unmatched to any gene: 10. As DNA, the CDR3 is TGTGCCAGCAGCTTTCCCCCCGAGACAGGGGCCACTGAAGCTTTCTTT. This translates into CASSFPPETGATEAFF.

This clone was seen just once. V gene TRBV19 combines with J gene TRBJ2-7; 9 bases map to TRBD2. This CDR3 is 15 amino acids long. V lost 1 base, J lost 2 bases, and 3 bases stayed unmatched. The germline gives CDR1 LNHDA, CDR2 SQIVND (reference sequence). The CDR3 sequence is CASSIGLAAPYEQYF. CDR3 DNA sequence: TGTGCCAGTAGTATAGGACTAGCGGCCCCCTACGAGCAGTACTTC.

The count of this clone is one. The chain recombines TRBV5-4 with TRBJ2-5; 10 nucleotides agree with TRBD2. Trimming at V came to 4 bases and at J to 5 bases, leaving 14 bases not matched to a gene. Germline-derived CDR1 and CDR2 are SGHNT and YYREEE (reference sequence). The CDR3 runs to 17 residues. The DNA of the CDR3 is TGTGCCAGCAGCCTTCAAGGGGCTAGCGGGAGAAGGGAGACCCAGTACTTC. Encoded protein: CASSLQGASGRRETQYF.